This TCR beta chain was documented in a study of T cell repertoires in cytomegalovirus infection. The CDR3 is 13 residues long. CDR1 LNHDA and CDR2 SQIVND come from the germline V gene (reference sequence). Trimming removed 5 bases at V and 4 bases at J, with 11 bases between. About this clonotype itself: The antigen remains undetermined.

Using its own MiXCR run on the reads, TCRdb lists one record per CDR3 protein. The profile shows about 900,000 distinct CDR3 sequences, approximately 33% of them singletons. The source of this sequence is a human donor in good health (CMV status not recorded). Some clones in this sample may be carry-over from other donors' samples. The chain has TRBV19 and TRBJ1-2, with no clear D. Sequenced here: cultured CD8+ T cells from PBMCs, sampled from culture after CMV antigen stimulation. For the CDR3, the DNA is TGTGCCAGTAGTGCCCGTAACTTCTATGGCTACACCTTC. This translates into CASSARNFYGYTF.